The next 29 T cell receptor beta chains were all read from a single sample in a study of blood T cell repertoires in COVID-19. Here immunoSEQ multiplex PCR was the method, and the copy in TCRdb shows in-frame clones only, minus some. The data show under 200,000 clones, around 83% seen once. The specimen sequenced was peripheral blood. These receptor sequences come from a woman between 65 and 79 years old who had recovered from COVID-19.

The gene calls are TRBV10-3 and TRBJ2-3; D may be TRBD1 (5 bases). This CDR3 has 13 residues. The germline gives CDR1 ENHRY, CDR2 SYGVKD. Between the trimmed V and J ends, which lost 7 bases and 2 bases, there was a span of 10 bases. The CDR3 sequence: CAINQGVTDTQYF. The DNA of the CDR3 is TGTGCCATCAACCAAGGGGTCACAGATACGCAGTATTTT.

This chain uses TRBV5-6 with TRBJ1-2; D may be TRBD1 (6 bases). Per germline, CDR1 SGHDT and CDR2 YYEEEE. Trimming removed 2 bases from V and 5 bases from J, with 10 bases in between. The CDR3 sequence is 13 residues long. The CDR3 region has the DNA TGTGCCAGCAGCTTAGCCAGGGGTTATGGCTACACCTTC. Its translation: CASSLARGYGYTF.

The chain is built from TRBV5-4 and TRBJ2-3; D possibly corresponds to TRBD2 (6 bases). Trimming took 4 bases from V and 2 from J, leaving 14 bases between them. This CDR3 has 15 amino acids. Germline loops: CDR1 SGHNT, CDR2 YYREEE (reference sequence). The CDR3: CASSEGLQATDTQYF. CDR3 nucleotides: TGTGCCAGCAGCGAGGGACTCCAGGCCACAGATACGCAGTATTTT.

This chain uses TRBV7-3 with TRBJ2-1; 9 nucleotides align to TRBD2. CDR1 is SGHTA, CDR2 FQGTGA, per germline. The CDR3 has 16 residues. V lost 5 bases and J lost 2; bases outside the gene matches: 7. This chain's CDR3 is CASSPAASGTYNEQFF. The CDR3 nucleotides are TGTGCCAGCAGCCCGGCGGCTAGCGGGACCTACAATGAGCAGTTCTTC.

This chain connects TRBV11-2 to TRBJ2-1, with D tentatively TRBD1 (5 bases). The germline V gene has CDR1 SGHAT and CDR2 FQNNGV. This CDR3 spans 14 amino acids. Trimming took off 10 bases at V and 6 bases at J, with 19 bases between the two ends. The CDR3 DNA follows: TGTGCCACCGTCCCCGCAGGGTGGCCCAATGAGCAGTTCTTC. Translating gives CATVPAGWPNEQFF.

This clone appeared a few times. Its ends do not fully match the called genes, so a read error is possible. This chain connects TRBV6-1 to TRBJ2-7; tentative D call: TRBD2 (5 bases). Germline V gene lookup returns CDR1 MNHNS and CDR2 SASEGT. There are 12 residues in the CDR3. DNA of the CDR3: TGTGCCAGCAGCGAAGGGCCGGGGGAGCAGTACTTC. The encoded protein is CASSEGPGEQYF.

The chain couples TRBV4-2 to TRBJ2-3; D is perhaps TRBD2 (5 bases). The CDR3 has 15 residues. The V end lost 4 bases, the J end lost 3 bases, and 14 bases lay between the germline ends. The germline V gene has CDR1 LGHNA and CDR2 YNFKEQ. The DNA of the CDR3 is TGTGCCAGCAGCCCCCGCGGAGGCGGGACAGATACGCAGTATTTT. Amino acid sequence: CASSPRGGGTDTQYF.

The chain is built from TRBV28 and TRBJ1-2; no firm D call. Germline loops: CDR1 MDHEN, CDR2 SYDVKM. The CDR3 is 13 amino acids. V lost 4 bases to trimming and J lost 4 bases, with 10 bases between them. This CDR3 reads CASSSPTVYGYTF. The CDR3 coding sequence is TGTGCCAGCAGTTCTCCAACGGTCTATGGCTACACCTTC.

This clone was recorded a few times. The chain is built from TRBV7-3 and TRBJ2-3; D gene unclear. Germline-derived CDR1 and CDR2 are SGHTA and FQGTGA. Trimming shortened V by 5 bases and J by 6 bases, and 6 bases separated the two germline ends. The CDR3 runs 11 residues. The CDR3 loop is CASSRLDTQYF. Here the CDR3 DNA reads TGTGCCAGCAGCCGTTTGGATACGCAGTATTTT.

This clone was detected only a few times. The chain combines TRBV7-2 with TRBJ2-3; 10 nucleotides align to TRBD2. Germline-derived CDR1 and CDR2 are SGHTA and FQGNSA. J gave up 3 bases and V 7 bases, and 1 base lay outside the gene matches. This CDR3 is built from 13 residues. Written as DNA, the CDR3 is TGTGCCAGCACACTAGCGGGAACAGATACGCAGTATTTT. This encodes CASTLAGTDTQYF.

The rearrangement links TRBV9 to TRBJ2-3, with TRBD1 matching over 7 bases. The CDR3 is 15 amino acids. J gave up 4 bases and V 5 bases, and 10 bases lay outside the gene matches. CDR1 is SGDLS and CDR2 is YYNGEE in the germline V gene. The CDR3 is CASRHRGGAADTQYF. CDR3 sequence (DNA): TGTGCCAGCAGGCACAGGGGCGGTGCGGCAGATACGCAGTATTTT.

This sequence joins TRBV7-3 and TRBJ2-1; no clear D gene. V lost 0 bases and J lost 5, with 11 bases in between. The CDR3 runs 15 residues. CDR1 and CDR2 from the germline V gene are SGHTA and FQGTGA. CDR3 region: CASSLTWAPHNEQFF. CDR3 DNA: TGTGCCAGCAGCTTAACCTGGGCCCCCCACAATGAGCAGTTCTTC.

This chain links TRBV27 with TRBJ1-2; D possibly corresponds to TRBD1 (5 bases). The V end lost 0 bases, the J end lost 8 bases, and 13 bases lay between the germline ends. Germline CDR1 reads MNHEY; CDR2 reads SMNVEV (reference sequence). The CDR3 length is 14 residues. CDR3 in DNA: TGTGCCAGCAGTTTATCGCCGGGGGTGGGGGGCTACACCTTC. This codes for CASSLSPGVGGYTF.

This chain joins TRBV3-1 (or the pseudogene TRBV3-2) and TRBJ1-1; TRBD1 might be the D (5 bases). Germline V gene sequence: CDR1 LGHDT, CDR2 YNNKEL (reference sequence). This CDR3 comprises 15 residues. Trimming pared 4 bases from V and 5 bases from J, leaving 17 bases between. CDR3 amino acids: CASSLGEGSRTEAFF. As DNA, the CDR3 is TGTGCCAGCAGCCTGGGGGAGGGTAGTAGGACTGAAGCTTTCTTT.

The chain couples TRBV7-8 to TRBJ2-5, with 8 bases fitting TRBD1. V was pared by 7 bases and J by 3 bases, with 13 bases of the junction left unmatched. From germline, CDR1 is SGHVS and CDR2 FQNEAQ. The CDR3 has 16 amino acids. Here the CDR3 DNA reads TGTGCCAGCACCAACCGACAGGGGTCTACCAAAGAGACCCAGTACTTC. It codes for CASTNRQGSTKETQYF.

As for this clone: Other DNA variants within this sample encode the same CDR3. This chain's CDR3 is CASSPTGANYGYTF. CDR3 nucleotides: TGTGCCAGCAGCCCCACAGGGGCCAACTATGGCTACACCTTC. This chain joins TRBV7-9 and TRBJ1-2; 7 bases line up with TRBD1. Per the germline V gene, CDR1 is SEHNR and CDR2 is FQNEAQ (reference sequence). V was pared by 5 bases and J by 2 bases, with 5 bases of the junction left unmatched. This CDR3 contains 14 residues.

The chain combines TRBV4-3 with TRBJ2-3; 10 bases line up with TRBD2. CDR3 length: 18 amino acids. Germline V gene data show CDR1 as LGHNA and CDR2 as YSLEER. The V segment lost 1 base and the J segment 1 base; nucleotides outside the gene matches: 8. The CDR3 is CASSQVMGGTSGTDTQYF. DNA of the CDR3: TGCGCCAGCAGCCAAGTTATGGGGGGGACTAGCGGCACAGATACGCAGTATTTT.

The chain carries TRBV11-2 and TRBJ2-7; possible D gene TRBD2, 7 bases. With 1 base removed from V and 7 bases from J, the gap between germline ends came to 17 bases. Per germline, CDR1 SGHAT and CDR2 FQNNGV. This CDR3 has 15 amino acids. The chain's CDR3 is CASSLGGREPREQYF. The CDR3 DNA follows: TGTGCCAGCAGCTTAGGGGGGCGGGAGCCTCGGGAGCAGTACTTC.

The rearrangement joins TRBV12-5 to TRBJ2-7; 9 bases match TRBD2. This CDR3 comprises 13 residues. Unmatched junction bases numbered 3, after V lost 2 bases and J lost 7 bases. CDR1 LGHNT and CDR2 FRNRAP come from the germline V gene. DNA for the CDR3: TGTGCTAGTGGTTTGTGGCTAGCGGGGGAGCAGTACTTC. Its protein is CASGLWLAGEQYF.

J is TRBJ1-2 and V is TRBV5-1; 9 bases are shared with TRBD1. The germline CDR1 and CDR2 sequences are SGHRS and YFSETQ. The CDR3 sequence is 16 residues long. Losses at the gene ends were 1 base for V and 4 bases for J; bases not matched to a gene: 8. CDR3 in DNA: TGCGCCAGCAGCTTGCAGGGACAGGGTACAGCCTATGGCTACACCTTC. Amino acid sequence: CASSLQGQGTAYGYTF.

This clone was seen once. The chain employs TRBV5-6 and TRBJ2-3, with D tentatively TRBD2 (6 bases). From germline, CDR1 is SGHDT and CDR2 YYEEEE. The CDR3 totals 15 residues. V shed 0 bases and J shed 10 bases, with 18 bases lying between them. CDR3 nucleotide sequence: TGTGCCAGCAGCTTGGGGGGACTCCCCTGGACCGCGCAGTATTTT. This codes for CASSLGGLPWTAQYF.

V is TRBV19 and J is TRBJ2-7; 7 nucleotides align to TRBD1. CDR1 and CDR2 (germline): LNHDA, SQIVND (reference sequence). This CDR3 is built from 16 residues. The ends lost 4 bases at V and 2 bases at J; junction bases unmatched: 11. In nucleotides, the CDR3 is TGTGCCAGTAGTACCGCACAGGGGATCCCCACCTACGAGCAGTACTTC. Translated: CASSTAQGIPTYEQYF.

This clone has a single count. J is TRBJ1-5 and V is TRBV27; tentatively, D is TRBD1 (5 bases). V was cut by 6 bases and J by 5 bases, with 11 bases left in between. The germline gives CDR1 MNHEY, CDR2 SMNVEV (reference sequence). This CDR3 has 13 amino acids. In DNA form, the CDR3 reads TGTGCCAGCAGGCCTGGGGCGCATCAGCCCCAGCATTTT. It codes for CASRPGAHQPQHF.

J is TRBJ2-5 and V is TRBV13; 13 bases fit TRBD2. The CDR3 covers 17 residues. The germline V gene encodes CDR1 PRHDT and CDR2 FYEKMQ (reference sequence). Trimming took 1 base from V and 4 from J; bases not matched to a gene: 6. The CDR3 DNA reads as TGTGCCAGCAGCTTAGTACGGGGACTAGCGGGAAGAGAGACCCAGTACTTC. Translation gives CASSLVRGLAGRETQYF.

The chain carries TRBV10-2 and TRBJ1-5, with D unresolved. Germline V gene lookup returns CDR1 WSHSY and CDR2 SAAADI. V lost 0 bases, J lost 2 bases, and 8 bases lay in between. The CDR3 contains 15 residues. DNA of the CDR3: TGCGCCAGCAGTGAGTCGAGGTCGGGCAATCAGCCCCAGCATTTT. Its translation is CASSESRSGNQPQHF.

The V gene is TRBV30, the J gene TRBJ1-2; a weak D match, TRBD1 (5 bases). The CDR3 loop spans 15 amino acids. V was pared by 1 base and J by 8 bases, with 20 bases between. Germline CDR1 reads GTSNPN; CDR2 reads SVGIG (reference sequence). CDR3 in DNA: TGTGCCTGGAGTGCCCGCAGGGATACGAATGCAGGCTACACCTTC. This sequence encodes CAWSARRDTNAGYTF.

This chain connects TRBV19 to TRBJ2-3, with TRBD2 matching 7 bases. CDR3 length equals 15 residues. The germline CDR1 and CDR2 sequences are LNHDA and SQIVND (reference sequence). The V and J ends lost 11 bases and 4 bases, in that order; junction bases with no gene match: 15. The CDR3 reads CASDGPARGADTQYF. The CDR3 bases are TGTGCCTCCGACGGCCCGGCCCGGGGGGCAGATACGCAGTATTTT. Drawing the rest from reference TRBV19 and TRBJ2-3, the complete variable domain is DGGITQSPKYLFRKEGQNVTLSCEQNLNHDAMYWYRQDPGQGLRLIYYSQIVNDFQKGDIAEGYSVSREKKESFPLTVTSAQKNPTAFYLCASDGPARGADTQYFGPGTRLTVL.

This clone was recorded a few times. The V and J genes are TRBV5-6 and TRBJ2-1; 9 positions match TRBD2. The V gene's germline CDR1 is SGHDT and CDR2 YYEEEE. J was trimmed by 9 bases and V by 2 bases; bases with no gene match: 12. The length of the CDR3 is 16 residues. Here the CDR3 reads CASSLGLVAGAREQFF. CDR3 bases: TGTGCCAGCAGCTTAGGGCTGGTAGCGGGAGCTCGTGAGCAGTTCTTC.

The CDR3 sequence is CASSLAAGPEAFF. The CDR3 DNA reads TGCGCCAGCAGCTTGGCGGCAGGCCCTGAAGCTTTCTTT. J is TRBJ1-1 and V is TRBV5-1; no clear D. This CDR3 region has 13 residues. The V gene's germline CDR1 is SGHRS and CDR2 YFSETQ. V was shortened by 0 bases and J by 6 bases, with 9 bases between the two germline ends. The full variable domain, with the rest looked up from reference TRBV5-1 and TRBJ1-1, is KAGVTQTPRYLIKTRGQQVTLSCSPISGHRSVSWYQQTPGQGLQFLFEYFSETQRNKGNFPGRFSGRQFSNSRSEMNVSTLELGDSALYLCASSLAAGPEAFFGQGTRLTVV.